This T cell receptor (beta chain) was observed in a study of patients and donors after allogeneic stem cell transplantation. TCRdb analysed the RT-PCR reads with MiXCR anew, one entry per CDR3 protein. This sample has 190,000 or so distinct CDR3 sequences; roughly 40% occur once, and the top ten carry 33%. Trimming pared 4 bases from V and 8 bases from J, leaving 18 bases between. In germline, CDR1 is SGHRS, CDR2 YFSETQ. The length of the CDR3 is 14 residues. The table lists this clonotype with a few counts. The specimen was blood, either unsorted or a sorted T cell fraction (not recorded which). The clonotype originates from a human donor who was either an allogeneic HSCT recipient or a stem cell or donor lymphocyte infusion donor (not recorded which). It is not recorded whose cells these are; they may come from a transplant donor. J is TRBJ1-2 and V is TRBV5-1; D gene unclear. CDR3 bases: TGCGCCAGCAGCCCTGGCGGTAGGGTAGAGGGCTACACCTTC. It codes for CASSPGGRVEGYTF.